This T cell receptor beta chain is from a study of T cells in Graves' hyperthyroidism and ophthalmopathy. Study-wide points: Blood held most thyroid clonotypes expanded above 0.001 frequency.

TCR beta CDR3 regions were amplified from RNA. HTBI primers were employed in a first-round RT-PCR of the TCR CDR3. TCRdb re-called the multiplex PCR reads through MiXCR, storing one row per CDR3 protein. Counted here are about 500,000 distinct CDR3 sequences, about 16% occurring once; the ten biggest clones make up approximately 30%. In germline, CDR1 is SGDLS, CDR2 YYNGEE. Trimming took 0 bases from V and 4 from J, leaving 14 bases between them. The CDR3 length is 15 residues. Ophthalmopathy patients all had a Clinical Activity Score of at least 3, a NOSPECS grade of at least 4 and disease under 3 months old. Orbital computed tomography and thyroid ultrasound, together with serum TRAb and thyroxine and clinical symptoms, were used for diagnoses. Fresh peripheral blood, about 9.3 ml, yielded the PBMCs. On this clonotype itself: Its antigen is undetermined.

The J gene is TRBJ2-7, the V gene TRBV9; weak D call: TRBD2 (6 bases). This clonotype was sampled from a woman in her twenties or thirties with Graves' ophthalmopathy. The sample was blood. In DNA form, the CDR3 reads TGTGCCAGCAGCGTAGCGGCGGGATTCGGGTACGAGCAGTACTTC. Encoded protein: CASSVAAGFGYEQYF.